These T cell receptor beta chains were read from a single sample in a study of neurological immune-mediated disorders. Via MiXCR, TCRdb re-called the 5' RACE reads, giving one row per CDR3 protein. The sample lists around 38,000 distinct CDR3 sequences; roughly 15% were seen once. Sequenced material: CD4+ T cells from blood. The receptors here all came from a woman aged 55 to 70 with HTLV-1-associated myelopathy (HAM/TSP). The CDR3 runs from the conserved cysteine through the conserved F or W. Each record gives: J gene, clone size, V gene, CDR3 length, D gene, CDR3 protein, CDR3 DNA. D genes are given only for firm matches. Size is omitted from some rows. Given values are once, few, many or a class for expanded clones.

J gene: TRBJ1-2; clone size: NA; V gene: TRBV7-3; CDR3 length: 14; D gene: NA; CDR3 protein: CASSLTGTNYGYTF; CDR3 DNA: TGTGCCAGCAGCTTAACAGGGACTAACTATGGCTACACCTTC
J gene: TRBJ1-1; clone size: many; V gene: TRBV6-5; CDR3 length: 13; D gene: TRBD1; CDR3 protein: CASSRQGGSEAFF; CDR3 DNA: TGTGCCAGCAGCCGACAGGGGGGATCCGAAGCTTTCTTT
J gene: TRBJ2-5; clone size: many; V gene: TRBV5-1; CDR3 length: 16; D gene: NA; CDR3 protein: CASSLADTGNQETQYF; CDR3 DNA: TGCGCCAGCAGCTTGGCTGACACGGGCAACCAAGAGACCCAGTACTTC
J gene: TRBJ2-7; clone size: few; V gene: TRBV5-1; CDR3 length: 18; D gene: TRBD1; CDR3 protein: CASSPAGTGGIGTYEQYF; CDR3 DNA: TGCGCCAGCAGCCCTGCCGGGACAGGGGGCATCGGGACCTACGAGCAGTACTTC
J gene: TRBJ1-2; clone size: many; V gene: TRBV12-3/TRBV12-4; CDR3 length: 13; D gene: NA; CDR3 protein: CASSVHLNYGYTF; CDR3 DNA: TGTGCCAGCAGTGTGCATCTCAACTATGGCTACACCTTC
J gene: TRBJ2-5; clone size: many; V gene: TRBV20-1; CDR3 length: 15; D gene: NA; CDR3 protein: CSARGLGEYQETQYF; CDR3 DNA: TGCAGTGCTAGGGGGCTAGGGGAATACCAAGAGACCCAGTACTTC
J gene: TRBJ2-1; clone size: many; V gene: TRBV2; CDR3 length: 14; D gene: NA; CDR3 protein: CASSALTSRGEQFF; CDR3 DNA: TGTGCCAGCAGTGCCCTTACTAGCAGGGGTGAGCAGTTCTTC
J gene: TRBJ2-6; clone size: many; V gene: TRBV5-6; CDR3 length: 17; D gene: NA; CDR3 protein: CASSLEVVSSGANVLTF; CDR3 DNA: TGTGCCAGCAGCTTGGAAGTTGTGAGCTCTGGGGCCAACGTCCTGACTTTC
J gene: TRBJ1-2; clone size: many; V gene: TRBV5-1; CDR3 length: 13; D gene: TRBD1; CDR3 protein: CASSLGGDYGYTF; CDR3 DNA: TGCGCCAGCAGCTTAGGGGGCGACTATGGCTACACCTTC
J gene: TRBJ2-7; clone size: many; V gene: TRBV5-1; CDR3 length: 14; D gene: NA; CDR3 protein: CASSLAQVGNEQYF; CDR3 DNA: TGCGCCAGCAGCTTGGCCCAGGTGGGGAACGAGCAGTACTTC
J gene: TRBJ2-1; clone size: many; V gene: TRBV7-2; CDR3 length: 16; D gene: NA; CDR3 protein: CASSSGGGDINNEQFF; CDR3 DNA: TGTGCCAGCAGCTCGGGGGGTGGGGACATCAACAATGAGCAGTTCTTC
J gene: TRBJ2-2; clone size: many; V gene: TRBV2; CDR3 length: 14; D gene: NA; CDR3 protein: CASRVAAGTGELFF; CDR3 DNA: TGTGCCAGCAGAGTAGCGGCGGGCACCGGGGAGCTGTTTTTT
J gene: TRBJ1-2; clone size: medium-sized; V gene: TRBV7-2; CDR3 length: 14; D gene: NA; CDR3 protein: CASSLDRGVQGYTF; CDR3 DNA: TGTGCCAGCAGCTTAGATCGAGGGGTTCAGGGCTACACCTTC
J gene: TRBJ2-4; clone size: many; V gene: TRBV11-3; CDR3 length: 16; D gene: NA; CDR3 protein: CASSLDGSGDKNIQYF; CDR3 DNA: TGTGCCAGCAGCTTAGATGGGAGCGGAGACAAAAACATTCAGTACTTC
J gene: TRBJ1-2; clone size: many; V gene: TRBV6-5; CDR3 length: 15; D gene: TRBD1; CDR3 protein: CASRGPGQGASGYTF; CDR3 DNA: TGTGCCAGCAGAGGACCGGGACAGGGGGCGTCTGGCTACACCTTC
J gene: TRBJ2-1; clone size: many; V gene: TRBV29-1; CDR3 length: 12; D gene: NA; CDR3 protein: CSVHFLYNEQFF; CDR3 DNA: TGCAGCGTCCACTTCCTTTACAATGAGCAGTTCTTC
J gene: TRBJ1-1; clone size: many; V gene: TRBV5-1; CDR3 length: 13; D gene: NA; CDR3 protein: CASSSLGTGEAFF; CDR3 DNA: TGCGCCAGCAGCTCACTCGGGACCGGTGAAGCTTTCTTT
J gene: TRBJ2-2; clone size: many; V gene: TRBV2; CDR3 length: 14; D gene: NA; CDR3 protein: CAGAAGSNTGELFF; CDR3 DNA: TGTGCCGGGGCGGCGGGGTCGAACACCGGGGAGCTGTTTTTT
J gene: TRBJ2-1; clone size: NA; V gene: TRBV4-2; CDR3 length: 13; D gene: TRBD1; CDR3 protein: CASSQDWDRETFF; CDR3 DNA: TGTGCCAGCAGCCAAGACTGGGACAGGGAAACGTTCTTC
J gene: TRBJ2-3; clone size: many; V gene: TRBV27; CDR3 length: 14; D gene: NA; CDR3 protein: CASSLVQGGDTQYF; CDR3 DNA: TGTGCCAGCAGTTTAGTACAGGGAGGGGATACGCAGTATTTT
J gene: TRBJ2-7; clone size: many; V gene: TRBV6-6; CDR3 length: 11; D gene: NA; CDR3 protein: CATVPRPVEYF; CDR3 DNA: TGTGCCACAGTCCCTAGGCCCGTGGAGTACTTC
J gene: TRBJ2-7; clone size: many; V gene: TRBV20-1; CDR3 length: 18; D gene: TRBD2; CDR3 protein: CSARDEGTSGGVLLEQYF; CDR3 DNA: TGCAGTGCTAGAGACGAGGGGACTAGCGGGGGTGTGCTACTAGAGCAGTACTTC
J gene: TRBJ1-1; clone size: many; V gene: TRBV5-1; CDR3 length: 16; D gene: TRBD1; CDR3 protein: CASSLSPGQGGTEAFF; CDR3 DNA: TGCGCCAGCAGCTTGTCCCCCGGACAGGGAGGGACTGAAGCTTTCTTT
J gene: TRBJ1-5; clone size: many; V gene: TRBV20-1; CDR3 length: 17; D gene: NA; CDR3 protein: CSARLPGRQRAYQPQHF; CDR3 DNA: TGCAGTGCTAGACTTCCGGGACGCCAAAGGGCCTATCAGCCCCAGCATTTT
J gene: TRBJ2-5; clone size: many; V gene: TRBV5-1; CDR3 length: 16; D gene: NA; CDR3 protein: CASSPLTPRIRETQYF; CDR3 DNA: TGCGCCAGCTCACCGTTGACACCCAGGATTAGAGAGACCCAGTACTTC
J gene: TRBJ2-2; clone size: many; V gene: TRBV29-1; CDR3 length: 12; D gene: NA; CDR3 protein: CSGRAHTGELFF; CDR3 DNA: TGCAGCGGTCGGGCACACACCGGGGAGCTGTTTTTT
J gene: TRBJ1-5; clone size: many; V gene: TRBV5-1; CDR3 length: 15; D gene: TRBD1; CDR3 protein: CASSPTGVSNQPQHF; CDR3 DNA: TGCGCCAGCAGCCCGACAGGGGTGAGCAATCAGCCCCAGCATTTT
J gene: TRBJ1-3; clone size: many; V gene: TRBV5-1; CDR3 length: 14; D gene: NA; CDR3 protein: CASSLAGPGNTIYF; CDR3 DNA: TGCGCCAGCAGCTTGGCAGGGCCTGGAAACACCATATATTTT
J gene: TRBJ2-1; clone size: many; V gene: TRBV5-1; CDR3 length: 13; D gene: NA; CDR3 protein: CASSFTVDNEQFF; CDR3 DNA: TGCGCCAGCAGCTTTACCGTGGACAATGAGCAGTTCTTC
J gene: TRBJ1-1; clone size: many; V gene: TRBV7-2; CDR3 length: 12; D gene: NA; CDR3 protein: CASSLRYNEAFF; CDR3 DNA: TGTGCCAGCAGCTTACGTTACAATGAAGCTTTCTTT
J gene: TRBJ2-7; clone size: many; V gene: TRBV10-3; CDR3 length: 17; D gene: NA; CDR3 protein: CAISESEGAMDPYEQYF; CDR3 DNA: TGTGCCATCAGTGAGTCGGAAGGCGCCATGGACCCCTACGAGCAGTACTTC
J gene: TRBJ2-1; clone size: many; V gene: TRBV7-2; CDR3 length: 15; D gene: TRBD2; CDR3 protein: CASSAERGDFNEQFF; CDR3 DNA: TGTGCCAGCAGCGCAGAGCGGGGGGACTTTAATGAGCAGTTCTTC
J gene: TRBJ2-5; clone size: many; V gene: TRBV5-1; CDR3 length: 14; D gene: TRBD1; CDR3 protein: CASSPDRYQETQYF; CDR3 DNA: TGCGCCAGCAGCCCGGACAGGTACCAAGAGACCCAGTACTTC